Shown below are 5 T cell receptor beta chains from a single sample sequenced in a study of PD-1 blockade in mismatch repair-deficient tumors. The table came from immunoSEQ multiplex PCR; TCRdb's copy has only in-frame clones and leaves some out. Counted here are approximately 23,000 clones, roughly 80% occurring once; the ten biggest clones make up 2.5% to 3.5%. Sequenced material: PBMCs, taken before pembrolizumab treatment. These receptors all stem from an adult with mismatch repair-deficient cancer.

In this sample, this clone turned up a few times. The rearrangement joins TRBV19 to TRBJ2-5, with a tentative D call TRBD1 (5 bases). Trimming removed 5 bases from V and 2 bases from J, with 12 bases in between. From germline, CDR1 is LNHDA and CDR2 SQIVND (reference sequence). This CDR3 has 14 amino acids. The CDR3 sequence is CASSLQGKQETQYF. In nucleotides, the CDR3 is TGTGCCAGTAGTCTTCAGGGAAAACAAGAGACCCAGTACTTC.

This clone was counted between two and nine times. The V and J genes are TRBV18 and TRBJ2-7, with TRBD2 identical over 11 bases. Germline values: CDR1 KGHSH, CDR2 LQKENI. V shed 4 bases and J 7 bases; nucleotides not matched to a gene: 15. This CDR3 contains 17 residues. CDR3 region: CASSRLTIAGGPEEQYF. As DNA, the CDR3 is TGTGCCAGCTCACGTTTAACTATAGCGGGAGGGCCGGAAGAGCAGTACTTC.

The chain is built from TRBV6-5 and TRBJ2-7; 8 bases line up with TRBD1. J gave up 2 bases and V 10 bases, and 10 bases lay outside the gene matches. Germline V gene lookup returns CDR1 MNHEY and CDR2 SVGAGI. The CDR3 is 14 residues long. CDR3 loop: CATQHGQGTYEQYF. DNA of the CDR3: TGTGCCACCCAACATGGACAGGGAACCTACGAGCAGTACTTC.

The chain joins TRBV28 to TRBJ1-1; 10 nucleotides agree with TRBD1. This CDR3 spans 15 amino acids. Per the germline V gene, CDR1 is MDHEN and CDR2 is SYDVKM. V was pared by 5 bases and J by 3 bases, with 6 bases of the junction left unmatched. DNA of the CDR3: TGTGCCAGCAGTCCCGGACAGGGGGGTGACACTGAAGCTTTCTTT. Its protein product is CASSPGQGGDTEAFF. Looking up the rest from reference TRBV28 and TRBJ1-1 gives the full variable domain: DVKVTQSSRYLVKRTGEKVFLECVQDMDHENMFWYRQDPGLGLRLIYFSYDVKMKEKGDIPEGYSVSREKKERFSLILESASTNQTSMYLCASSPGQGGDTEAFFGQGTRLTVV.

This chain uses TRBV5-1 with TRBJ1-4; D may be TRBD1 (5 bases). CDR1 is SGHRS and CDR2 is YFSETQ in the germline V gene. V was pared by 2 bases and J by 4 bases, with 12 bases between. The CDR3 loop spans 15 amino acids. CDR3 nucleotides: TGCGCCAGCAGCTTAGGACACGCCAATAATGAAAAACTGTTTTTT. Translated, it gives CASSLGHANNEKLFF. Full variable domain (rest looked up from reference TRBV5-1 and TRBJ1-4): KAGVTQTPRYLIKTRGQQVTLSCSPISGHRSVSWYQQTPGQGLQFLFEYFSETQRNKGNFPGRFSGRQFSNSRSEMNVSTLELGDSALYLCASSLGHANNEKLFFGSGTQLSVL.